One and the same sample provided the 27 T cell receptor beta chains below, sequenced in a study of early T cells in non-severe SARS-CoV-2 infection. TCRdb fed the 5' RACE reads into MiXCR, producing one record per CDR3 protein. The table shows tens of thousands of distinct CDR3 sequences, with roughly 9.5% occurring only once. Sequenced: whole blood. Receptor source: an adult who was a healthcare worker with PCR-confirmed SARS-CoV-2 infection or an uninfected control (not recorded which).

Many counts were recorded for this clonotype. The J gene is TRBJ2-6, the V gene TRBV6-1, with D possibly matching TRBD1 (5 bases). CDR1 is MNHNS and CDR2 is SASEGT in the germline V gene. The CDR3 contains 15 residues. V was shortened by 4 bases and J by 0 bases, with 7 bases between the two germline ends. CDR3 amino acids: CASSGQPSGANVLTF. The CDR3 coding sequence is TGTGCCAGCAGTGGACAGCCCTCTGGGGCCAACGTCCTGACTTTC.

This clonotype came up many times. The CDR3 DNA reads as TGCAGCGTGCCGACCCTGGGTCTGGCGTACAATGAGCAGTTCTTC. Its protein product is CSVPTLGLAYNEQFF. The rearrangement links TRBV29-1 to TRBJ2-1, with D hard to call. Germline V lookup: CDR1 SQVTM, CDR2 ANQGSEA. V was shortened by 6 bases and J by 4 bases, with 19 bases between the two germline ends. CDR3 size: 15 residues.

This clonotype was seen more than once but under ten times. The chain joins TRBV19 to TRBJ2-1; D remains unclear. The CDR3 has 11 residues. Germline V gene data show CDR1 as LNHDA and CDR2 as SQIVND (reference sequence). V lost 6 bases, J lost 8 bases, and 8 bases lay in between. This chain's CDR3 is CASSAIHEQFF. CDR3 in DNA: TGTGCCAGTAGCGCTATACATGAGCAGTTCTTC.

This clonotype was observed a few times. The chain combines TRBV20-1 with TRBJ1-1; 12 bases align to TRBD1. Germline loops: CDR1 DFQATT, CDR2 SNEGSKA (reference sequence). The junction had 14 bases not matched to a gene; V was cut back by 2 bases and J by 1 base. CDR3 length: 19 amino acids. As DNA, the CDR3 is TGCAGTGCTAGAAAGAATATCGGGACAGGGGGCGCTGGGAACACTGAAGCTTTCTTT. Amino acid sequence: CSARKNIGTGGAGNTEAFF.

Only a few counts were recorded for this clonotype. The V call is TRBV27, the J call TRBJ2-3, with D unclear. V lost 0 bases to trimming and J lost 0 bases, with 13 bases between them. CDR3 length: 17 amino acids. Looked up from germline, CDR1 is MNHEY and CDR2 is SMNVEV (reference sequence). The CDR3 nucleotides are TGTGCCAGCAGTTTATCGCAGGTCTGGTTTAGCACAGATACGCAGTATTTT. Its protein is CASSLSQVWFSTDTQYF.

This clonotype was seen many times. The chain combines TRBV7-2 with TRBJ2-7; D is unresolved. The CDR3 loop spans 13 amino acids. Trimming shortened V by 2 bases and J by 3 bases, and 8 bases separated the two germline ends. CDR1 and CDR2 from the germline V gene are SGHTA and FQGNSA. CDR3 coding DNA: TGTGCCAGCAGCTTAACCCTTAGCTACGAGCAGTACTTC. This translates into CASSLTLSYEQYF. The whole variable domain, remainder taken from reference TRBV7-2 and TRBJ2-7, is GAGVSQSPSNKVTEKGKDVELRCDPISGHTALYWYRQSLGQGLEFLIYFQGNSAPDKSGLPSDRFSAERTGGSVSTLTIQRTQQEDSAVYLCASSLTLSYEQYFGPGTRLTVT.

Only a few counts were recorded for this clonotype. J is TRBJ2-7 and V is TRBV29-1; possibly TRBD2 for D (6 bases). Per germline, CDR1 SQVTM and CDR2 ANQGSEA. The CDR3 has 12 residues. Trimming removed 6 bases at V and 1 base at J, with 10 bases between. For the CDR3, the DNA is TGCAGCGTGCGGGACGGATCCTACGAGCAGTACTTC. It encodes CSVRDGSYEQYF.

The CDR3 loop reads CASSLELVGETQYF. The CDR3 DNA reads as TGTGCCAGCAGCTTAGAACTAGTGGGGGAGACCCAGTACTTC. The chain has TRBV7-2 and TRBJ2-5, with D maybe TRBD2 (5 bases). The CDR3 is made up of 14 amino acids. V lost 1 base, J lost 5 bases, and 11 bases lay in between. The germline V gene encodes CDR1 SGHTA and CDR2 FQGNSA.

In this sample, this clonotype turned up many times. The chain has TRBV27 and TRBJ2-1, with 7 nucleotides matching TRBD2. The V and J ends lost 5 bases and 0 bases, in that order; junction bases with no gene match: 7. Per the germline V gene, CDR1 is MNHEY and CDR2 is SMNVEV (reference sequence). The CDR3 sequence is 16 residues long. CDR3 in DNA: TGTGCCAGCAGTAGTCTAGCGGCTAGCTCCTACAATGAGCAGTTCTTC. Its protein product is CASSSLAASSYNEQFF.

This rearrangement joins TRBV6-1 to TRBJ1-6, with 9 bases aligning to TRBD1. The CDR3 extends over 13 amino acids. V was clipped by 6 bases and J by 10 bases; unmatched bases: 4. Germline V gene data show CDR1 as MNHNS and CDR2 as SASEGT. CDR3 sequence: CASSRTGDSPLHF. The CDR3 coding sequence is TGTGCCAGCAGCCGGACAGGGGACTCACCCCTCCACTTT.

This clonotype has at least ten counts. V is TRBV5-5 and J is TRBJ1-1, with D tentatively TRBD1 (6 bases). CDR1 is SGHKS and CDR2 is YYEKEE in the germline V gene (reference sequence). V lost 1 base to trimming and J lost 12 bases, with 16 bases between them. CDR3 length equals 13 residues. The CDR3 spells CASSLSVTGNPFF. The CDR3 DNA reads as TGTGCCAGCAGCTTGAGTGTCACAGGGAACCCTTTCTTT. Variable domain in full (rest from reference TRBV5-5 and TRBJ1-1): DAGVTQSPTHLIKTRGQQVTLRCSPISGHKSVSWYQQVLGQGPQFIFQYYEKEERGRGNFPDRFSARQFPNYSSELNVNALLLGDSALYLCASSLSVTGNPFFGQGTRLTVV.

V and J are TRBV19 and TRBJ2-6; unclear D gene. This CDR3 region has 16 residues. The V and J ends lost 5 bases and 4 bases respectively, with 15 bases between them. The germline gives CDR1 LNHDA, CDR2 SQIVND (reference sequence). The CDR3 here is CASSPFGVTGANVLTF. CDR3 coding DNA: TGTGCCAGTAGTCCTTTTGGGGTAACCGGGGCCAACGTCCTGACTTTC.

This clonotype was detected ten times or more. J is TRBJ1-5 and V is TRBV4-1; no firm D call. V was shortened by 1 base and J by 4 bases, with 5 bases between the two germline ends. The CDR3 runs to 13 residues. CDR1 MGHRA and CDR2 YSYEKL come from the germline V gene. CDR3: CASSQGENQPQHF. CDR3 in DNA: TGCGCCAGCAGCCAAGGGGAAAATCAGCCCCAGCATTTT.

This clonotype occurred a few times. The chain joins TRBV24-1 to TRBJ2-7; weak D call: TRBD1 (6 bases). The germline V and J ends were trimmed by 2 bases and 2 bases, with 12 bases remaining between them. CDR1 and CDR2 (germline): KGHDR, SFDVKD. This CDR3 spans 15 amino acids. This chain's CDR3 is CATSDSDRPAYEQYF. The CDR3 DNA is TGTGCCACCAGTGATTCGGACAGACCAGCCTACGAGCAGTACTTC.

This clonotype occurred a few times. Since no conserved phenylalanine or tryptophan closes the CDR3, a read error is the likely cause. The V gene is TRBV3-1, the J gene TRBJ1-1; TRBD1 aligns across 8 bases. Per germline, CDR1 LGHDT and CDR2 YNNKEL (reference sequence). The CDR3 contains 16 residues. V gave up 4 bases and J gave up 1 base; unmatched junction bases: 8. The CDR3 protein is CASSPLQGAGNTEAFL. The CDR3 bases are TGTGCCAGCAGCCCCCTGCAGGGGGCCGGGAACACTGAAGCTTTCCTT.

The CDR3 spells CASERGGSYEQYF. The CDR3 DNA reads TGTGCCAGCGAGAGGGGCGGTTCCTACGAGCAGTACTTC. The chain is built from TRBV12-3 or TRBV12-4 and TRBJ2-7; D may correspond to TRBD1 or TRBD2 (5 bases each). The CDR3 has 13 amino acids. V shed 8 bases and J shed 1 base, with 12 bases lying between them.

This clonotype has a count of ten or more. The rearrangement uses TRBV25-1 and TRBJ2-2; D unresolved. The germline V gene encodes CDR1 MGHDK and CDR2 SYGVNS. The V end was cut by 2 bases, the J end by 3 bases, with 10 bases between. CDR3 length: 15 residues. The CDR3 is CASSEVGMDTGELFF. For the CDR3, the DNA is TGTGCCAGCAGTGAAGTGGGGATGGACACCGGGGAGCTGTTTTTT.

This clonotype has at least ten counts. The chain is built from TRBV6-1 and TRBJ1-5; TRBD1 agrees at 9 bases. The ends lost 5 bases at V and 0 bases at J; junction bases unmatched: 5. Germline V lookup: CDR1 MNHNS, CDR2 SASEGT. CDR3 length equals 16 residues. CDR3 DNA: TGTGCCAGCAGTACGGGACAGGGCTATAGCAATCAGCCCCAGCATTTT. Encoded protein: CASSTGQGYSNQPQHF.

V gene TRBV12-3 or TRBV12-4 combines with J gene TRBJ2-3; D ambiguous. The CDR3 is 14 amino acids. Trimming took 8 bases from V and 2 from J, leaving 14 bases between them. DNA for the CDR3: TGTGCCAGCTCCGCTAACCCCTCCACAGATACGCAGTATTTT. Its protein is CASSANPSTDTQYF.

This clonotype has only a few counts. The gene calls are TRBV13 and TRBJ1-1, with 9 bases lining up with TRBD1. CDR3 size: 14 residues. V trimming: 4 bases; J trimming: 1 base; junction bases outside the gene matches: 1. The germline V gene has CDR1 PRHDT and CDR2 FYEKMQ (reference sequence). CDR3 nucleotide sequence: TGTGCCAGCAGCTGGGGACAGGGGAACACTGAAGCTTTCTTT. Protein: CASSWGQGNTEAFF.

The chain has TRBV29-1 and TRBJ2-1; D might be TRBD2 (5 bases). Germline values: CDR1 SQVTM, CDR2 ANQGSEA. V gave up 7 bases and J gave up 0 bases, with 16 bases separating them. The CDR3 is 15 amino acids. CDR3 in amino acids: CSGVGLRSSYNEQFF. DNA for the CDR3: TGCAGCGGTGTAGGACTGCGGAGCTCCTACAATGAGCAGTTCTTC.

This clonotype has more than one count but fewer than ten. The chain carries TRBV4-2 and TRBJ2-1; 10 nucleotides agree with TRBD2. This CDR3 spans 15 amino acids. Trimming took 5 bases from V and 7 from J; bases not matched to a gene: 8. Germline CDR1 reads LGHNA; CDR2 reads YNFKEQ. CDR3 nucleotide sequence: TGTGCCAGCAGCTTACTCGGTAGCGGGAGGAATGAGCAGTTCTTC. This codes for CASSLLGSGRNEQFF.

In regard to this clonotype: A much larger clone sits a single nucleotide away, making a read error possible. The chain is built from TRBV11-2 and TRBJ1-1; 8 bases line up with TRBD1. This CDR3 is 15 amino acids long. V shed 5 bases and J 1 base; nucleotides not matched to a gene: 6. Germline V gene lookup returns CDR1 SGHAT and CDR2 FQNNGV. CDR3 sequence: CASSQCGQGNTEAFF. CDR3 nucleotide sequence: TGTGCCAGCAGCCAATGCGGACAGGGGAACACTGAAGCTTTCTTT.

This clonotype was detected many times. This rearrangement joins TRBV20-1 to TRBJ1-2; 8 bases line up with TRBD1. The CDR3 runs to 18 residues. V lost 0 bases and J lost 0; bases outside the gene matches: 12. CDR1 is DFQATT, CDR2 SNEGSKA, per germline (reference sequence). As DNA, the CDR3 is TGCAGTGCTAGAGATACGGGATTAGGGACAGGTCCTAACTATGGCTACACCTTC. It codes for CSARDTGLGTGPNYGYTF.

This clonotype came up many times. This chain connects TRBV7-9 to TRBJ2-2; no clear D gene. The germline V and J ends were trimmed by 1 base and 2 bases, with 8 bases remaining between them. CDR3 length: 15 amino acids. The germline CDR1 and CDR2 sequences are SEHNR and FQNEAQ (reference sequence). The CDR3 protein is CASSLDSLNTGELFF. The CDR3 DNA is TGTGCCAGCAGCTTAGACAGCCTTAACACCGGGGAGCTGTTTTTT. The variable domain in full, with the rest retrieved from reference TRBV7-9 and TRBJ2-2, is DTGVSQNPRHKITKRGQNVTFRCDPISEHNRLYWYRQTLGQGPEFLTYFQNEAQLEKSRLLSDRFSAERPKGSFSTLEIQRTEQGDSAMYLCASSLDSLNTGELFFGEGSRLTVL.

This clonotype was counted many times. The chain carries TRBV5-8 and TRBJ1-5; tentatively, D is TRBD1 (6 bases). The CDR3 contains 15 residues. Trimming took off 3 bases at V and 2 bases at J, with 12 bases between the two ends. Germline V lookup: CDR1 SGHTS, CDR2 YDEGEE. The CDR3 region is CASSSTGWGNQPQHF. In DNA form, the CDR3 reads TGTGCCAGCAGCTCGACAGGTTGGGGCAATCAGCCCCAGCATTTT.

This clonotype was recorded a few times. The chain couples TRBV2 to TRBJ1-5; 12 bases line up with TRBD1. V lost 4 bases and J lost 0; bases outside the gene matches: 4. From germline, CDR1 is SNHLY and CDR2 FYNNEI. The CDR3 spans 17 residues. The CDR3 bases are TGTGCCAGCAGTGCCGGGACAGGGGGCTATAGCAATCAGCCCCAGCATTTT. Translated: CASSAGTGGYSNQPQHF.